This T cell receptor (beta chain) is from a study of blood T cell repertoires in COVID-19. About the study: There were acute and convalescent COVID-19 samples, and they came from the United States, Italy and Spain.

Patients at the Seattle site were enrolled during active infection and followed longitudinally. Repertoires were generated with immunoSEQ multiplex PCR, while TCRdb's copy carries only in-frame clones and drops some. Seen here are over 250,000 clones, about 91% observed once, and the top ten hold 2.6%. Trimming stripped 3 bases from V and 9 bases from J, with 12 bases between. The CDR3 is made up of 13 amino acids. The V gene's germline CDR1 is ENHRY and CDR2 SYGVKD. This clonotype originated in a young adult with COVID-19, enrolled during active disease. This chain uses TRBV10-3 with TRBJ2-1; D perhaps matches TRBD2 (6 bases). The sample taken for sequencing was peripheral blood. Here the CDR3 DNA reads TGTGCCATCAGTGACCGACTAGAAGGTGAGCAGTTCTTC. This gives the protein CAISDRLEGEQFF.